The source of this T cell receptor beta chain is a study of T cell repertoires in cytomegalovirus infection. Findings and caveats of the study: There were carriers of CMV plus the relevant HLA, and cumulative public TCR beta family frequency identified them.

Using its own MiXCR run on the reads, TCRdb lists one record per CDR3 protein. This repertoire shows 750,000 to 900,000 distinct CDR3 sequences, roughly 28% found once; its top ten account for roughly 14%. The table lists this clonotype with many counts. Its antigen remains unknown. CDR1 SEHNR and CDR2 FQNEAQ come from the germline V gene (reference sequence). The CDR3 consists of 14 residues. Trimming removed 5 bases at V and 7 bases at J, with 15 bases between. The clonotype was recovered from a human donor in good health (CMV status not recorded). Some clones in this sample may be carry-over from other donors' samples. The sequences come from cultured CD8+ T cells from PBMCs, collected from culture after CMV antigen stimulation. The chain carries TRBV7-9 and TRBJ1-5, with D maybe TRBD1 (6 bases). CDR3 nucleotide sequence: TGTGCCAGCAGCCTAGGGGGGGGAGGCCAGCCCCAGCATTTT. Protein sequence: CASSLGGGGQPQHF.